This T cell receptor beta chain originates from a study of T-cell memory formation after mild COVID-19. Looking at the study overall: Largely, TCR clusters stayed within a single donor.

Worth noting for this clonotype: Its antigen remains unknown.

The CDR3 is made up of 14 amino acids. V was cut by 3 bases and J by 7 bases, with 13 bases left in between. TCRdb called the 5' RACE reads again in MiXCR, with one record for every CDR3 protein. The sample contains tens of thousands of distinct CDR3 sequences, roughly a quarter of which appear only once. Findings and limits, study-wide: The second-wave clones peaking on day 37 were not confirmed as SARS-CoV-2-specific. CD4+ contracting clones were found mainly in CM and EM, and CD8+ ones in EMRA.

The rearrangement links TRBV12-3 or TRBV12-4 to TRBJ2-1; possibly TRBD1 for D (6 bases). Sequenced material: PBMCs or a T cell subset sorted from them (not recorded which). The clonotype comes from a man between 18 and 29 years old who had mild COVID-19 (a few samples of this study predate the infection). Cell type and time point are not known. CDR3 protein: CASSFSGRGNEQFF. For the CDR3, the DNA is TGTGCCAGCAGTTTTTCCGGCAGGGGAAATGAGCAGTTCTTC.